The 15 T cell receptor beta chains presented below share a single source sample, sequenced in a study of CD8+ T cells in alopecia areata. RNA was extracted and reverse transcribed into cDNA as the sequencing template. Clones were sequenced by immunoSEQ multiplex PCR, and TCRdb holds only the in-frame ones, with some missing. The sample yields approximately 91,000 clones, about 45% seen once. The sequenced sample consisted of CD4+ T cells sorted from blood. These receptors were taken from a human donor with alopecia areata.

The chain employs TRBV30 and TRBJ1-5; the D gene is possibly TRBD1 (5 bases). The CDR3 contains 14 residues. Germline loops: CDR1 GTSNPN, CDR2 SVGIG (reference sequence). V gave up 1 base and J gave up 0 bases, with 7 bases separating them. The CDR3 region is CAWSGGVSNQPQHF. The CDR3 DNA follows: TGTGCCTGGAGTGGGGGGGTTAGCAATCAGCCCCAGCATTTT.

This clone was seen a few times. This chain connects TRBV29-1 to TRBJ1-3; the D gene is possibly TRBD1 (5 bases). The CDR3 contains 13 residues. Trimming shortened V by 6 bases and J by 5 bases, and 14 bases separated the two germline ends. Germline V lookup: CDR1 SQVTM, CDR2 ANQGSEA. CDR3: CSVLGTGRNTIYF. CDR3 coding DNA: TGCAGCGTCCTTGGGACCGGGAGAAACACCATATATTTT. Based on the CDR3 plus reference TRBV29-1 and TRBJ1-3, the full variable domain is SAVISQKPSRDICQRGTSLTIQCQVDSQVTMMFWYRQQPGQSLTLIATANQGSEATYESGFVIDKFPISRPNLTFSTLTVSNMSPEDSSIYLCSVLGTGRNTIYFGEGSWLTVV.

The chain employs TRBV30 and TRBJ2-3, with no clear D. V dropped 5 bases and J dropped 6 bases, with 18 bases sitting between them. Germline lookup yields CDR1 GTSNPN and CDR2 SVGIG (reference sequence). The length of the CDR3 is 14 residues. The CDR3: CAWDPALRRDTQYF. The CDR3 nucleotides read TGTGCCTGGGACCCAGCCCTAAGACGGGATACGCAGTATTTT.

A few counts support this clone. The chain couples TRBV6-5 to TRBJ2-4; TRBD2 matches 7 bases. Germline trimming cut 4 bases from V and 6 bases from J; bases unmatched to any gene: 0. In germline, CDR1 is MNHEY, CDR2 SVGAGI. The CDR3 is 12 residues long. The DNA of the CDR3 is TGTGCCAGCAGTTCGGGAGGAAACATTCAGTACTTC. Amino acid sequence: CASSSGGNIQYF.

This sequence joins TRBV5-1 and TRBJ1-4, with D possibly TRBD1 on 6 matching bases. Trimming shortened V by 4 bases and J by 8 bases, and 15 bases separated the two germline ends. Germline V gene sequence: CDR1 SGHRS, CDR2 YFSETQ. CDR3 size: 14 residues. CDR3 coding DNA: TGCGCCAGCAGCGGCGGGACAAAAGGGGAAAAACTGTTTTTT. Translated: CASSGGTKGEKLFF.

The V and J genes are TRBV30 and TRBJ2-2; 8 bases match TRBD1. Germline V gene lookup returns CDR1 GTSNPN and CDR2 SVGIG (reference sequence). V lost 3 bases to trimming and J lost 4 bases; unmatched junction nucleotides: 10. The CDR3 is 16 amino acids. Here the CDR3 DNA reads TGTGCCTGGAGACTCGACAGGGGTCCGTTCACCGGGGAGCTGTTTTTT. The encoded protein is CAWRLDRGPFTGELFF.

The sample holds a few counts of this clone. V usage is TRBV28 and J usage is TRBJ2-3; perhaps D is TRBD1 or TRBD2 (5 bases each). V shed 3 bases and J shed 9 bases, with 7 bases lying between them. The CDR3 runs to 11 residues. Germline CDR1 and CDR2: MDHEN and SYDVKM. DNA for the CDR3: TGTGCCAGCAGTTTGGGACCCACGCAGTATTTT. Translating it yields CASSLGPTQYF.

A few counts support this clone. The chain has TRBV19 and TRBJ2-5; 9 bases match TRBD2. This CDR3 contains 15 residues. With 5 bases clipped from V and 2 bases from J, the junction kept 6 bases outside the gene matches. Germline CDR1 reads LNHDA; CDR2 reads SQIVND (reference sequence). The CDR3 sequence: CASSSTSGVQETQYF. The CDR3, as DNA: TGTGCCAGTAGTTCGACTAGCGGAGTACAAGAGACCCAGTACTTC.

A few counts support this clone. This chain uses TRBV4-1 with TRBJ2-7; no clear D gene. This CDR3 is built from 14 residues. The ends were cut back, 2 bases at V and 0 bases at J, with 8 bases in the middle. Germline V gene sequence: CDR1 MGHRA, CDR2 YSYEKL. This CDR3 is CASSQQSSSYEQYF. CDR3 nucleotide sequence: TGCGCCAGCAGCCAACAGTCAAGCTCCTACGAGCAGTACTTC.

The table lists this clone with a few counts. The chain carries TRBV5-1 and TRBJ2-1; 7 nucleotides align to TRBD1. V lost 1 base to trimming and J lost 4 bases; unmatched junction nucleotides: 2. CDR1 SGHRS and CDR2 YFSETQ come from the germline V gene. CDR3 size: 14 residues. CDR3 in DNA: TGCGCCAGCAGCTTGTGGGACAGATACAATGAGCAGTTCTTC. Residues: CASSLWDRYNEQFF.

There are a few counts of this clone. V gene TRBV2 combines with J gene TRBJ2-2; D perhaps matches TRBD1 (5 bases). Trimming took 6 bases from V and 4 from J, leaving 9 bases between them. Germline lookup yields CDR1 SNHLY and CDR2 FYNNEI. This CDR3 has 13 residues. CDR3 sequence (DNA): TGTGCCAGCAGGGACACAGGCACCGGGGAGCTGTTTTTT. It specifies CASRDTGTGELFF. Variable domain in full (rest from reference TRBV2 and TRBJ2-2): EPEVTQTPSHQVTQMGQEVILRCVPISNHLYFYWYRQILGQKVEFLVSFYNNEISEKSEIFDDQFSVERPDGSNFTLKIRSTKLEDSAMYFCASRDTGTGELFFGEGSRLTVL.

This clone turned up a few times. V gene TRBV14 combines with J gene TRBJ1-1; perhaps TRBD1 as D (5 bases). The CDR3 totals 15 residues. Germline CDR1 SGHDN, CDR2 FVKESK. V lost 4 bases and J 5 bases, leaving 17 bases between the germline ends. The CDR3: CASSRTQVPGTEAFF. The CDR3 coding sequence is TGTGCCAGCAGCCGCACACAGGTTCCGGGAACTGAAGCTTTCTTT.

V is TRBV29-1 and J is TRBJ1-2; D remains unclear. There are 9 residues in the CDR3. CDR1 and CDR2 (germline): SQVTM, ANQGSEA. V lost 5 bases and J 9 bases, leaving 7 bases between the germline ends. As DNA, the CDR3 is TGCAGCGTTTTGGAGAGCTACACCTTC. Its translation: CSVLESYTF.

This clone showed up just once. This sequence joins TRBV7-8 and TRBJ2-7; possibly TRBD1 or TRBD2 for D (5 bases each). Germline V gene lookup returns CDR1 SGHVS and CDR2 FQNEAQ. V lost 0 bases and J lost 2, with 11 bases in between. The CDR3 is 15 amino acids. This CDR3 reads CASSLAWDGTYEQYF. The CDR3 DNA reads TGTGCCAGCAGCTTAGCTTGGGACGGGACCTACGAGCAGTACTTC.

This clone was counted a few times. This chain's CDR3 is CASSPHDSLRYF. The CDR3 DNA follows: TGTGCCAGCAGCCCTCACGACAGTCTACGTTACTTC. The gene calls are TRBV7-2 and TRBJ2-7, with D tentatively TRBD1 (5 bases). Germline V gene lookup returns CDR1 SGHTA and CDR2 FQGNSA. CDR3 length equals 12 residues. V was cut by 5 bases and J by 13 bases, with 18 bases left in between.